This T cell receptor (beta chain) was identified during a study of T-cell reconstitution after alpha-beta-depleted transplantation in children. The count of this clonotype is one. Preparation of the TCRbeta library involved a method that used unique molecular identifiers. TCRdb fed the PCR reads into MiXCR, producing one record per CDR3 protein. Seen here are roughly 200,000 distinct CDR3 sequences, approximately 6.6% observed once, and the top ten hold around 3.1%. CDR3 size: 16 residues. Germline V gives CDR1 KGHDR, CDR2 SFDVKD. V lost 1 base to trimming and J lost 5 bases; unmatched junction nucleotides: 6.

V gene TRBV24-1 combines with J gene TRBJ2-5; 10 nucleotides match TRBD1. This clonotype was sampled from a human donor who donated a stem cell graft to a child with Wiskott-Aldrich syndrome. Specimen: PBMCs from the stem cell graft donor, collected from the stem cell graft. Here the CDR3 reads CATSDFGQGEWETQYF. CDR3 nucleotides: TGTGCCACCAGTGATTTTGGACAGGGGGAATGGGAGACCCAGTACTTC.